These 29 T cell receptor beta chains were all obtained from the same sample, sequenced in a study of a mutant IDH1 vaccine in newly diagnosed glioma. Their antigens remain unidentified. Assay: immunoSEQ multiplex PCR; the TCRdb copy retains only in-frame clones and omits some. The profile covers 88,000 or so clones, with 85% appearing a single time and approximately 2.3% taken by the ten largest. Time point of the sample: week 23, last vaccination. Vaccine doses each comprised 300 ug of mutant IDH1 20-mer peptide, with topical imiquimod. Sample: PBMCs, taken from a glioma patient whose treatment included an IDH1 peptide vaccine. The receptors here all came from a man aged 25-40 years with glioma. Some clones in this sample may be carry-over from other donors' samples.

V usage is TRBV28 and J usage is TRBJ1-3, with a tentative D call TRBD1 (6 bases). Germline V gives CDR1 MDHEN, CDR2 SYDVKM. V lost 3 bases and J 2 bases, leaving 11 bases between the germline ends. CDR3 length: 15 residues. CDR3 region: CASSLLQGAGNTIYF. CDR3 DNA sequence: TGTGCCAGCAGTTTGTTACAGGGAGCTGGAAACACCATATATTTT.

The chain employs TRBV28 and TRBJ1-5, with D uncertain. This CDR3 is built from 13 residues. The germline CDR1 and CDR2 sequences are MDHEN and SYDVKM. V was shortened by 3 bases and J by 5 bases, with 8 bases between the two germline ends. CDR3 DNA: TGTGCCAGCAGTTTCGGTAACGATCAGCCCCAGCATTTT. Amino acids: CASSFGNDQPQHF.

V and J are TRBV4-1 and TRBJ1-2; the D gene is possibly TRBD1 (5 bases). Germline loops: CDR1 MGHRA, CDR2 YSYEKL. The CDR3 has 16 residues. Trimming shortened V by 2 bases and J by 5 bases, and 18 bases separated the two germline ends. This CDR3 is CASSQSPGDAWYGYTF. The CDR3 DNA reads TGCGCCAGCAGCCAATCCCCCGGGGACGCATGGTATGGCTACACCTTC.

The gene calls are TRBV7-9 and TRBJ2-7; a possible D gene is TRBD2 (6 bases). This CDR3 is 14 amino acids long. CDR1 is SEHNR and CDR2 is FQNEAQ in the germline V gene (reference sequence). Trimming stripped 6 bases from V and 1 base from J, with 13 bases between. The CDR3 DNA reads as TGTGCCAGCAGTTCGATGGGACTTTCCTACGAGCAGTACTTC. Residues: CASSSMGLSYEQYF.

The chain is built from TRBV18 and TRBJ2-2, with 10 bases lining up with TRBD2. Unmatched junction bases numbered 6, after V lost 3 bases and J lost 5 bases. CDR3 length: 16 residues. The germline V gene has CDR1 KGHSH and CDR2 LQKENI. The CDR3 coding sequence is TGTGCCAGCTCACCCCCTAGCGGGAGAGGGACCGGGGAGCTGTTTTTT. This codes for CASSPPSGRGTGELFF.

V usage is TRBV27 and J usage is TRBJ2-7; TRBD1 matches at 7 bases. The CDR3 totals 13 residues. With 5 bases clipped from V and 7 bases from J, the junction kept 8 bases outside the gene matches. Per the germline V gene, CDR1 is MNHEY and CDR2 is SMNVEV (reference sequence). CDR3 DNA sequence: TGTGCCAGCAGTCCGGGACAGCACGGTGAGCAGTACTTC. Protein: CASSPGQHGEQYF.

This chain connects TRBV27 to TRBJ2-7; TRBD2 agrees at 8 bases. J lost 7 bases, V lost 6 bases, and 14 bases had no gene match. The CDR3 loop spans 15 amino acids. Germline CDR1 and CDR2: MNHEY and SMNVEV (reference sequence). This CDR3 is CASRPRIGLAGEQYF. As DNA, the CDR3 is TGTGCCAGCAGACCGCGGATCGGACTAGCCGGAGAGCAGTACTTC.

CDR3 in amino acids: CASSPGVPYGYTF. CDR3 coding DNA: TGTGCCAGCTCACCAGGGGTTCCCTATGGCTACACCTTC. This chain connects TRBV18 to TRBJ1-2, with no clear D. Germline values: CDR1 KGHSH, CDR2 LQKENI. V was clipped by 2 bases and J by 4 bases, with 8 bases between them. The CDR3 totals 13 residues.

This chain connects TRBV27 to TRBJ2-1; TRBD1 matches at 8 bases. The germline V gene encodes CDR1 MNHEY and CDR2 SMNVEV (reference sequence). Germline trimming cut 0 bases from V and 4 bases from J; bases unmatched to any gene: 2. The CDR3 covers 15 residues. The CDR3 region has the DNA TGTGCCAGCAGTTTATCCACAGGGGGATACAATGAGCAGTTCTTC. Translation: CASSLSTGGYNEQFF.

V is TRBV15 and J is TRBJ1-1; D unresolved. The V gene lost 2 bases and the J gene lost 5 bases, with 12 bases spanning the gap. The CDR3 totals 14 residues. Germline V gene sequence: CDR1 LNHNV, CDR2 YYDKDF (reference sequence). The CDR3 DNA follows: TGTGCCACCAGCAGACTTCCGGGGTATACTGAAGCTTTCTTT. It codes for CATSRLPGYTEAFF.

The chain has TRBV4-3 and TRBJ2-1, with 7 bases fitting TRBD2. The germline CDR1 and CDR2 sequences are LGHNA and YSLEER. This CDR3 has 17 amino acids. The junction had 9 bases not matched to a gene; V was cut back by 4 bases and J by 0 bases. CDR3 in DNA: TGCGCCAGCAGCCGTCTGCTGGGAGGGTCCTCCTACAATGAGCAGTTCTTC. Translating gives CASSRLLGGSSYNEQFF.

This clone showed up just once. In nucleotides, the CDR3 is TGTGCCAGCAGTGACCATGGGGGGCGGACGGAGACCCAGTACTTC. Its protein is CASSDHGGRTETQYF. The gene calls are TRBV6-1 and TRBJ2-5; possibly TRBD1 or TRBD2 for D (6 bases each). Per the germline V gene, CDR1 is MNHNS and CDR2 is SASEGT. Trimming cost V 3 bases and J 5 bases, with 16 bases left between them. The CDR3 length is 15 residues.

The chain joins TRBV28 to TRBJ1-2; D is uncertain. Germline V CDR1 and CDR2: MDHEN, SYDVKM. Trimming removed 6 bases from V and 2 bases from J, with 13 bases in between. The CDR3 is 14 amino acids. The CDR3 region has the DNA TGTGCCAGCAGGGGCGGCTCCTCAAACTATGGCTACACCTTC. Translation: CASRGGSSNYGYTF.

The chain uses TRBV28 and TRBJ2-6; D perhaps matches TRBD1 (6 bases). Germline V CDR1 and CDR2: MDHEN, SYDVKM. CDR3 length: 17 residues. Between the trimmed V and J ends, which lost 7 bases and 1 base, there was a span of 17 bases. The CDR3 sequence is CASNRIYRASGANVLTF. The CDR3 coding sequence is TGTGCCAGCAATCGAATTTACAGGGCTTCTGGGGCCAACGTCCTGACTTTC. Variable domain in full (rest from reference TRBV28 and TRBJ2-6): DVKVTQSSRYLVKRTGEKVFLECVQDMDHENMFWYRQDPGLGLRLIYFSYDVKMKEKGDIPEGYSVSREKKERFSLILESASTNQTSMYLCASNRIYRASGANVLTFGAGSRLTVL.

This clone came up a few times. J is TRBJ2-5 and V is TRBV30, with D tentatively TRBD1 or TRBD2 (5 bases each). The CDR3 contains 16 residues. Germline lookup yields CDR1 GTSNPN and CDR2 SVGIG (reference sequence). V dropped 0 bases and J dropped 2 bases, with 16 bases sitting between them. Written as DNA, the CDR3 is TGTGCCTGGAGTGTTTTGAGGGGTTGGGGACAAGAGACCCAGTACTTC. It codes for CAWSVLRGWGQETQYF. Looking up the rest from reference TRBV30 and TRBJ2-5 gives the full variable domain: SQTIHQWPATLVQPVGSPLSLECTVEGTSNPNLYWYRQAAGRGLQLLFYSVGIGQISSEVPQNLSASRPQDRQFILSSKKLLLSDSGFYLCAWSVLRGWGQETQYFGPGTRLLVL.

The sample holds one count of this clone. CDR3 sequence reads: CASSLGPFSGNTIYF. The CDR3 coding sequence is TGTGCCAGCAGCTTAGGACCGTTCTCTGGAAACACCATATATTTT. The genes are TRBV7-3 and TRBJ1-3; D gene unclear. The V gene lost 2 bases and the J gene lost 0 bases, with 8 bases spanning the gap. This CDR3 comprises 15 residues. Germline values: CDR1 SGHTA, CDR2 FQGTGA.

The chain carries TRBV9 and TRBJ2-1, with D perhaps TRBD1 or TRBD2 (5 bases each). Per the germline V gene, CDR1 is SGDLS and CDR2 is YYNGEE. The CDR3 sequence is 16 residues long. Trimming stripped 2 bases from V and 1 base from J, with 13 bases between. CDR3 DNA sequence: TGTGCCAGCAGCGTCAGCCGGGACCGTTCCTACAATGAGCAGTTCTTC. This sequence encodes CASSVSRDRSYNEQFF.

The chain joins TRBV7-3 to TRBJ2-2, with D perhaps matching TRBD1 (6 bases). The V and J ends lost 5 bases and 9 bases respectively, with 13 bases between them. This CDR3 has 13 residues. The germline V gene has CDR1 SGHTA and CDR2 FQGTGA. The CDR3 reads CASSPRGPRELFF. The CDR3 DNA reads TGTGCCAGCAGCCCCAGGGGTCCCAGGGAGCTGTTTTTT.

This clone showed up just once. CDR3 protein: CSVDQAGRVTDTQYF. Written as DNA, the CDR3 is TGCAGCGTTGATCAAGCGGGGAGAGTCACAGATACGCAGTATTTT. V usage is TRBV29-1 and J usage is TRBJ2-3, with 7 bases matching TRBD2. The germline gives CDR1 SQVTM, CDR2 ANQGSEA. The CDR3 spans 15 residues. The trim removed 3 bases at V and 2 bases at J, leaving 8 bases unmatched.

The chain recombines TRBV30 with TRBJ2-3, with 7 bases that match TRBD2. Germline CDR1 GTSNPN, CDR2 SVGIG (reference sequence). Trimming cost V 2 bases and J 3 bases; bases outside gene matches: 2. The CDR3 runs 13 residues. CDR3 protein: CAWSTGGTDTQYF. Written as DNA, the CDR3 is TGTGCCTGGAGTACCGGGGGGACAGATACGCAGTATTTT.

J is TRBJ2-7 and V is TRBV5-1, with D possibly being TRBD1 (5 bases). The CDR3 covers 15 residues. Trimming shortened V by 0 bases and J by 2 bases, and 12 bases separated the two germline ends. Per germline, CDR1 SGHRS and CDR2 YFSETQ. The CDR3 DNA reads as TGCGCCAGCAGCTTGGGACAGATCTCTACCTACGAGCAGTACTTC. This sequence encodes CASSLGQISTYEQYF.

The rearrangement uses TRBV19 and TRBJ2-3; 9 nucleotides align to TRBD1. With 8 bases clipped from V and 2 bases from J, the junction kept 2 bases outside the gene matches. Looked up from germline, CDR1 is LNHDA and CDR2 is SQIVND (reference sequence). CDR3 length: 13 residues. The CDR3 region has the DNA TGTGCCAGTGGACAGGGGCACACAGATACGCAGTATTTT. Its translation is CASGQGHTDTQYF.

The rearrangement joins TRBV11-2 to TRBJ2-1; tentative D call: TRBD2 (6 bases). V was pared by 5 bases and J by 2 bases, with 10 bases between. CDR3 length equals 14 residues. Germline-derived CDR1 and CDR2 are SGHAT and FQNNGV. CDR3 protein: CASSRSGPYNEQFF. The CDR3 nucleotides are TGTGCCAGCAGCCGTAGCGGTCCCTACAATGAGCAGTTCTTC.

V and J are TRBV15 and TRBJ2-1; D uncertain. CDR3 size: 13 residues. The V end lost 3 bases, the J end lost 0 bases, and 3 bases lay between the germline ends. CDR1 LNHNV and CDR2 YYDKDF come from the germline V gene (reference sequence). CDR3: CATSRSSYNEQFF. As DNA, the CDR3 is TGTGCCACCAGCAGGAGCTCCTACAATGAGCAGTTCTTC.

This chain links TRBV7-9 with TRBJ1-5; D not resolved. The CDR3 sequence is 15 residues long. V lost 4 bases, J lost 7 bases, and 17 bases lay in between. Per the germline V gene, CDR1 is SEHNR and CDR2 is FQNEAQ (reference sequence). CDR3 amino acids: CASSSAGDRWQPQHF. The CDR3 region has the DNA TGTGCCAGCAGCTCTGCCGGGGATCGTTGGCAGCCCCAGCATTTT.

This clone came up once. The chain employs TRBV28 and TRBJ2-7; 10 bases align to TRBD1. V gave up 4 bases and J gave up 5 bases; unmatched junction bases: 8. The CDR3 has 15 residues. The V gene's germline CDR1 is MDHEN and CDR2 SYDVKM. CDR3 sequence reads: CASSSPGQGFDEQYF. CDR3 coding DNA: TGTGCCAGCAGTTCCCCGGGACAGGGGTTCGACGAGCAGTACTTC.

V gene TRBV11-2 combines with J gene TRBJ2-2; TRBD1 might be the D (6 bases). The CDR3 covers 13 residues. Germline V gene lookup returns CDR1 SGHAT and CDR2 FQNNGV. Trimming shortened V by 7 bases and J by 3 bases, and 9 bases separated the two germline ends. The CDR3, as DNA: TGTGCCAGCACCGGACAGTACACCGGGGAGCTGTTTTTT. This codes for CASTGQYTGELFF.

This clone was counted a few times. V and J are TRBV6-5 and TRBJ2-2; 7 bases line up with TRBD1. V was clipped by 4 bases and J by 13 bases; unmatched bases: 9. CDR1 and CDR2 from the germline V gene are MNHEY and SVGAGI. The CDR3 has 13 residues. The chain's CDR3 is CASSWGQLRVLFF. The CDR3 DNA sequence: TGTGCCAGCAGTTGGGGACAGTTGCGTGTGCTGTTTTTT.

This clone was found once. This chain joins TRBV4-3 and TRBJ2-3; D is undetermined. V was cut by 1 base and J by 2 bases, with 13 bases left in between. Germline V gene data show CDR1 as LGHNA and CDR2 as YSLEER. The CDR3 contains 16 residues. CDR3 DNA sequence: TGCGCCAGCAGCCAAGGGGGTGGATTTTACACAGATACGCAGTATTTT. This translates into CASSQGGGFYTDTQYF.